Reported below is one T cell receptor (beta chain). These data come from a study of blood T cell repertoires in COVID-19. The table came from immunoSEQ multiplex PCR; TCRdb's copy has only in-frame clones and leaves some out. The sample lists 65,000 to 80,000 clones; roughly nine tenths were seen once. Per germline, CDR1 SEHNR and CDR2 FQNEAQ (reference sequence). The CDR3 loop spans 12 amino acids. V lost 2 bases to trimming and J lost 6 bases, with 7 bases between them. Sequenced: peripheral blood. The chain has TRBV7-9 and TRBJ1-2; D gene uncertain. This clonotype was obtained from a human donor in a cohort sampled during active COVID-19. The CDR3, as DNA: TGTGCCAGCAGCTTACCCCGGGATGGCTACACCTTC. Its translation is CASSLPRDGYTF.